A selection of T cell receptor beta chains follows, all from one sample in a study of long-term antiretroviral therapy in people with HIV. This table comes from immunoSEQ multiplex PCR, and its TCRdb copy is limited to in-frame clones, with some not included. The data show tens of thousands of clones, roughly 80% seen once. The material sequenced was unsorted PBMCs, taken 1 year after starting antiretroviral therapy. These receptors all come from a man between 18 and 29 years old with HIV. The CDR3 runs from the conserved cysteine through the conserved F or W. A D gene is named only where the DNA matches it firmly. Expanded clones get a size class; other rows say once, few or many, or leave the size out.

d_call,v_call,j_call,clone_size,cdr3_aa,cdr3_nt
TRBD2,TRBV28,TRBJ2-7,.,CASSLSASGRYGVGYEQYF,TGTGCCAGCAGTTTATCGGCTAGCGGGAGATATGGGGTGGGCTACGAGCAGTACTTC
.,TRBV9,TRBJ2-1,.,CASSASGTDLAGVRDEQFF,TGTGCCAGCAGCGCCTCCGGGACGGATCTAGCCGGCGTTCGGGATGAGCAGTTCTTC
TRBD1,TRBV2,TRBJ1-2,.,CASPLGQGAEYGYTF,TGTGCCAGCCCTCTGGGACAGGGGGCTGAGTATGGCTACACCTTC
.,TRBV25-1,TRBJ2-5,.,CASSRQEMRETQYF,TGTGCCAGCAGTCGGCAGGAGATGAGGGAGACCCAGTACTTC
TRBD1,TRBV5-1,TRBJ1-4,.,CASSLNYRGRTNEKLFF,TGCGCCAGCAGCTTGAACTACAGGGGGCGGACTAATGAAAAACTGTTTTTT
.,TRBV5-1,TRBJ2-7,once,CASGEEYSYEQYF,TGCGCCAGCGGAGAAGAATACTCCTACGAGCAGTACTTC
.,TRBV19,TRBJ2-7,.,CASSDYYEQYF,TGTGCCAGTAGCGATTACTACGAGCAGTACTTC
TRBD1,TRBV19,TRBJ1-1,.,CASSIQGARWTEAFF,TGTGCCAGTAGTATCCAGGGGGCAAGGTGGACTGAAGCTTTCTTT
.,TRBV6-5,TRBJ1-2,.,CASSLHRTEASGYTF,TGTGCCAGCAGCCTACACCGGACAGAGGCAAGCGGGTACACCTTC
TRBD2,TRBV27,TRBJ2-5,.,CASSLFPGGGETQYF,TGTGCCAGCAGTTTGTTCCCGGGGGGGGGAGAGACCCAGTACTTC
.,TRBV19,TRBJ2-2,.,CATKDRGFTGELFF,TGTGCCACCAAAGACCGGGGCTTCACCGGGGAGCTGTTTTTT
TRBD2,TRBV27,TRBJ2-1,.,CASSTSGTSGSGEQFF,TGTGCCAGCAGTACTTCCGGGACTAGCGGGAGCGGGGAGCAGTTCTTC
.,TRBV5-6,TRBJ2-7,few,CASSPYGTQGSYEQYF,TGTGCCAGCAGCCCCTACGGGACCCAAGGTTCCTACGAGCAGTACTTC
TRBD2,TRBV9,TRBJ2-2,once,CASSGSGGANTGELFF,TGTGCCAGCAGCGGTAGCGGGGGGGCGAACACCGGGGAGCTGTTTTTT
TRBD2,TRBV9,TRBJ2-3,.,CASNLAGNTDTQYF,TGTGCCAGCAATTTAGCGGGGAACACAGATACGCAGTATTTT
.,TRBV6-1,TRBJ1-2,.,CASIRPGAYYGYTF,TGTGCCAGCATTCGACCCGGAGCATACTATGGCTACACCTTC
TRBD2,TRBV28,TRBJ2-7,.,CASSLTSSGRALGEQYF,TGTGCCAGCAGTTTAACCTCTAGCGGGAGGGCCCTCGGCGAGCAGTACTTC
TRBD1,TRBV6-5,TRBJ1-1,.,CASSYGTAHTEAFF,TGTGCCAGCAGTTACGGGACAGCCCACACTGAAGCTTTCTTT
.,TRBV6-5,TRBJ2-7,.,CASSYSGAYYEQYF,TGTGCCAGCAGTTACTCAGGGGCCTACTACGAGCAGTACTTC
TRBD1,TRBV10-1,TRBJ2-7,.,CASSSDRAYEQYF,TGCGCCAGCAGTTCGGACAGGGCCTACGAGCAGTACTTC
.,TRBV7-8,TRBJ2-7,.,CASSLAVGSYEQYF,TGTGCCAGCAGCTTAGCGGTCGGCTCCTACGAGCAGTACTTC
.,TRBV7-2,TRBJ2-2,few,CASSLGVTNTGELFF,TGTGCCAGCAGCTTAGGCGTAACGAACACCGGGGAGCTGTTTTTT
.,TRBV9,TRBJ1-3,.,CASSVAEGNTIYF,TGTGCCAGCAGCGTAGCTGAAGGAAACACCATATATTTT
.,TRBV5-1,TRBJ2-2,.,CASEQGSGELFF,TGCGCCAGCGAACAAGGGAGCGGGGAGCTGTTTTTT
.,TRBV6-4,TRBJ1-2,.,CASSEDPAGYGYTF,TGTGCCAGCAGCGAAGACCCAGCGGGCTATGGCTACACCTTC
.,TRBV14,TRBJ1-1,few,CASSRMNTEAFF,TGTGCCAGCAGCCGAATGAACACTGAAGCTTTCTTT